This entry lists 16 T cell receptor beta chains sequenced from one sample in a study of T cells in Graves' hyperthyroidism and ophthalmopathy. RNA transcripts were the template for amplifying TCR beta CDR3 regions. The HTBI primer set was used in a first-round RT-PCR of the TCR CDR3. TCRdb re-called the multiplex PCR reads with MiXCR, one entry per CDR3 protein. The table includes 500,000 to 600,000 distinct CDR3 sequences, about 43% detected once. The specimen sequenced was peripheral blood or thyroid tissue (not recorded which). The source of these receptors is a young woman with Graves' hyperthyroidism.

The CDR3 region is CASYGREGQPQHF. The CDR3 DNA reads as TGTGCCAGCTATGGACGGGAGGGGCAGCCCCAGCATTTT. The gene calls are TRBV2 and TRBJ1-5; possible D gene TRBD1, 5 bases. The germline gives CDR1 SNHLY, CDR2 FYNNEI. The ends were cut back, 8 bases at V and 7 bases at J, with 15 bases in the middle. This CDR3 has 13 residues.

This clonotype was detected many times. The chain couples TRBV20-1 to TRBJ1-1; tentatively, D is TRBD1 (6 bases). V shed 6 bases and J shed 3 bases, with 17 bases lying between them. Per germline, CDR1 DFQATT and CDR2 SNEGSKA (reference sequence). The CDR3 covers 14 residues. This CDR3 is CSARNRDWYTEAFF. The CDR3 nucleotides read TGCAGTGCCCGAAACAGGGATTGGTACACTGAAGCTTTCTTT.

The table lists this clonotype with many counts. The chain recombines TRBV5-4 with TRBJ1-1; TRBD1 matches at 7 bases. Unmatched junction bases numbered 7, after V lost 4 bases and J lost 1 base. Germline CDR1 reads SGHNT; CDR2 reads YYREEE (reference sequence). CDR3 length: 15 residues. CDR3 in amino acids: CASSPRTGRNTEAFF. CDR3 DNA sequence: TGTGCCAGCAGCCCTCGGACAGGCCGGAACACTGAAGCTTTCTTT.

This clonotype appeared many times. The rearrangement links TRBV5-1 to TRBJ2-7; possibly TRBD2 for D (6 bases). V dropped 3 bases and J dropped 3 bases, with 13 bases sitting between them. This CDR3 region has 14 residues. Per germline, CDR1 SGHRS and CDR2 YFSETQ. The CDR3 region has the DNA TGCGCCAGCAGCTGGAGCGCTAGCGACTACGAGCAGTACTTC. Its protein is CASSWSASDYEQYF.

The rearrangement uses TRBV2 and TRBJ1-4; no definite D call. CDR1 is SNHLY and CDR2 is FYNNEI in the germline V gene. The V end was cut by 4 bases, the J end by 11 bases, with 14 bases between. This CDR3 contains 13 residues. CDR3 in amino acids: CASSGSLSGKLFF. The CDR3, as DNA: TGTGCCAGCAGTGGTTCGTTATCGGGGAAACTGTTTTTT.

The count of this clonotype is one. One end of the junction does not line up with germline, which may come from a read error. The chain is built from TRBV4-1 and TRBJ1-4, with D perhaps matching TRBD1 (6 bases). The germline V gene encodes CDR1 MGHRA and CDR2 YSYEKL. The CDR3 totals 15 residues. CDR3 bases: TGTGCCAGCAGCCAAGATCTGGGGGCAAGGAAAAAACTGTTTTTT. Its translation is CASSQDLGARKKLFF.

This clonotype was counted ten times or more. The chain combines TRBV9 with TRBJ2-7, with D possibly TRBD2 on 6 matching bases. V was cut by 4 bases and J by 4 bases, with 18 bases left in between. The germline V gene encodes CDR1 SGDLS and CDR2 YYNGEE. The CDR3 is made up of 15 amino acids. The CDR3 protein is CASSPGSLAVYEQYF. The CDR3, as DNA: TGTGCCAGCAGCCCCGGGAGCCTAGCAGTATACGAGCAGTACTTC.

This clonotype was recorded once. The chain employs TRBV20-1 and TRBJ1-2, with 10 bases matching TRBD1. Germline lookup yields CDR1 DFQATT and CDR2 SNEGSKA (reference sequence). The length of the CDR3 is 12 residues. CDR3 loop: CRKRTGGYGYTF. The CDR3 DNA sequence: TGCAGAAAAAGGACAGGGGGCTATGGCTACACCTTC.

The chain combines TRBV5-4 with TRBJ1-5; D remains ambiguous. The V end lost 4 bases, the J end lost 1 base, and 12 bases lay between the germline ends. CDR3 length: 15 residues. From germline, CDR1 is SGHNT and CDR2 YYREEE (reference sequence). CDR3 amino acids: CASSPTSGSNQPQHF. In DNA form, the CDR3 reads TGTGCCAGCAGCCCGACTAGCGGGAGCAATCAGCCCCAGCATTTT.

In its sample, this clonotype was seen many times. J is TRBJ1-1 and V is TRBV19; TRBD1 might be the D (5 bases). CDR1 is LNHDA and CDR2 is SQIVND in the germline V gene (reference sequence). Deletions cut 9 bases from V and 1 base from J, with 9 bases between. CDR3 size: 12 residues. Here the CDR3 DNA reads TGTGCCAGCCTCAGGGCGAACACTGAAGCTTTCTTT. Translation gives CASLRANTEAFF.

Many counts were recorded for this clonotype. The rearrangement uses TRBV6-5 and TRBJ2-5; D remains ambiguous. Germline assignment: CDR1 MNHEY and CDR2 SVGAGI. The CDR3 runs 14 residues. The V end lost 2 bases, the J end lost 4 bases, and 11 bases lay between the germline ends. CDR3 residues: CASSYTVGSETQYF. The CDR3 nucleotides are TGTGCCAGCAGTTACACGGTTGGGTCAGAGACCCAGTACTTC.

In its sample, this clonotype was seen many times. V and J are TRBV7-8 and TRBJ1-1; 9 positions agree with TRBD1. Germline V gene lookup returns CDR1 SGHVS and CDR2 FQNEAQ. Losses at the gene ends were 5 bases for V and 4 bases for J; bases not matched to a gene: 5. The CDR3 contains 14 residues. The CDR3 loop is CASSHAQGATEAFF. The CDR3 nucleotides read TGTGCCAGCAGCCACGCACAGGGGGCCACTGAAGCTTTCTTT.

V gene TRBV29-1 combines with J gene TRBJ1-2; TRBD1 agrees at 10 bases. This CDR3 contains 13 residues. Germline V gene data show CDR1 as SQVTM and CDR2 as ANQGSEA. J lost 6 bases, V lost 7 bases, and 8 bases had no gene match. Here the CDR3 reads CSAAPGQGHGYTF. In nucleotides, the CDR3 is TGCAGCGCTGCTCCGGGACAGGGGCATGGCTACACCTTC.

The rearrangement uses TRBV11-1 and TRBJ2-7; TRBD2 aligns across 10 bases. The closer fit of TRBJ2-1 to the DNA end suggests the J call may be wrong. CDR1 is SGHAT, CDR2 FQDESV, per germline (reference sequence). The CDR3 spans 16 residues. The CDR3 sequence: CASSLVGASGRAEQFF. The DNA of the CDR3 is TGTGCCAGCAGCTTAGTTGGGGCTAGCGGGAGAGCCGAGCAGTTCTTC.

This clonotype was observed many times. V usage is TRBV3-1 and J usage is TRBJ1-2; the D is unclear. V was trimmed by 0 bases and J by 5 bases, leaving 4 bases between them. CDR3 length: 12 residues. Germline V gene sequence: CDR1 LGHDT, CDR2 YNNKEL (reference sequence). The CDR3 is CASSQDRYGYTF. CDR3 in DNA: TGTGCCAGCAGCCAAGATAGATATGGCTACACCTTC. The whole variable domain, remainder taken from reference TRBV3-1 and TRBJ1-2, is DTAVSQTPKYLVTQMGNDKSIKCEQNLGHDTMYWYKQDSKKFLKIMFSYNNKELIINETVPNRFSPKSPDKAHLNLHINSLELGDSAVYFCASSQDRYGYTFGSGTRLTVV.

The chain combines TRBV14 with TRBJ1-5; D unclear. Trimming took 1 base from V and 4 from J, leaving 8 bases between them. This CDR3 region has 14 residues. Looked up from germline, CDR1 is SGHDN and CDR2 is FVKESK. The CDR3 DNA follows: TGTGCCAGCAGCCAAGTTGGCCGGAATCAGCCCCAGCATTTT. Translating it yields CASSQVGRNQPQHF.